Listed here is a single T cell receptor (beta chain). The entry originates in a study of blood T cell repertoires in COVID-19. Data came from immunoSEQ multiplex PCR; TCRdb stores just in-frame clones and leaves some out. Among about 330,000 clones listed, around nine tenths were seen once. V was trimmed by 5 bases and J by 6 bases, leaving 13 bases between them. Germline CDR1 and CDR2: MNHEY and SMNVEV (reference sequence). The CDR3 contains 13 residues. This chain uses TRBV27 with TRBJ1-1; D uncertain. The sequenced sample was PBMCs or T cells enriched from blood (not recorded which). This clonotype originated in a woman aged 30 to 39 who had recovered from COVID-19. This chain's CDR3 is CASSPKARPEAFF. CDR3 in DNA: TGTGCCAGCAGTCCCAAAGCGCGGCCTGAAGCTTTCTTT.